This T cell receptor beta chain was identified during a study of cytomegalovirus exposure and HLA in healthy donors. Germline V gene lookup returns CDR1 SGDLS and CDR2 YYNGEE. Trimming took off 4 bases at V and 7 bases at J, with 14 bases between the two ends. The CDR3 extends over 13 amino acids. Primers: 60 Vbeta forward and 13 Jbeta reverse. Profiling relied on immunoSEQ multiplex PCR, and the TCRdb table lists in-frame clones only, not all of them. The profile covers about 150,000 clones, with around 80% appearing a single time and 2.4% taken by the ten largest. The TCR comes from a male donor in good health and CMV-seronegative. The rearrangement links TRBV9 to TRBJ1-1; D possibly corresponds to TRBD1 (6 bases). The sample comprised PBMCs. Here the CDR3 reads CASSLAGAGEAFF. The CDR3 nucleotides are TGTGCCAGCAGCCTAGCAGGGGCCGGTGAAGCTTTCTTT.